This T cell receptor beta chain was found in a study of blood T cell repertoires in COVID-19. Cohorts were assigned according to the clinical history that participants reported. Recovered status applied to Cohort 3 donors who had two consecutive negative PCRs. It also applied to those with clearance or with symptom resolution. How the authors handled the data: How many nucleated cells were present was estimated from reference gene primer amplification. Generated by immunoSEQ multiplex PCR, the TCRdb table keeps only in-frame clones and is missing some. The DNA gave D and trimming, while V, J and clone size come from that table. Of about 370,000 clones listed, under 90% are singletons. The sample was PBMCs or T cells enriched from blood (not recorded which). The receptor's source is a woman younger than 45 who had recovered from COVID-19.

This chain's CDR3 is CASSSGTGSYEQYF. In nucleotides, the CDR3 is TGTGCCAGCAGTTCCGGGACAGGCAGCTACGAGCAGTACTTC. This sequence joins TRBV5-6 and TRBJ2-7, with TRBD1 matching 8 bases. This CDR3 region has 14 residues. Unmatched junction bases numbered 7, after V lost 5 bases and J lost 3 bases. Germline-derived CDR1 and CDR2 are SGHDT and YYEEEE.